A single sample gave rise to the 20 T cell receptor beta chains below, sequenced in a study of T cells in Graves' hyperthyroidism and ophthalmopathy. The CDR3 regions of TCR beta were amplified from RNA transcripts. First-round RT-PCR with HTBI primers amplified the TCR CDR3 region. MiXCR, run by TCRdb on the multiplex PCR reads, gives a single entry per CDR3 protein. Here the sample spans over 650,000 distinct CDR3 sequences, about 16% being singletons. The sequenced sample consisted of blood. The receptors come from a man aged 18 to 30 with Graves' hyperthyroidism.

Comments on this clonotype: A clone one base away is much larger, so this may be a read error. The rearrangement links TRBV30 to TRBJ2-3; D ambiguous. The V end lost 5 bases, the J end lost 2 bases, and 14 bases lay between the germline ends. Germline CDR1 is GTSNPN and CDR2 is SVGIG (reference sequence). The CDR3 consists of 14 residues. The chain's CDR3 is CAWGKLGLTDTQYF. CDR3 coding DNA: TGTGCCTGGGGTAAACTTGGCCTCACAGATACGCAGTATTTT. The full variable domain, rest sourced from reference TRBV30 and TRBJ2-3, is SQTIHQWPATLVQPVGSPLSLECTVEGTSNPNLYWYRQAAGRGLQLLFYSVGIGQISSEVPQNLSASRPQDRQFILSSKKLLLSDSGFYLCAWGKLGLTDTQYFGPGTRLTVL.

This clonotype was recorded many times. This sequence joins TRBV13 and TRBJ1-2; D is unclear. V was cut by 4 bases and J by 4 bases, with 19 bases left in between. The germline V gene has CDR1 PRHDT and CDR2 FYEKMQ (reference sequence). There are 16 residues in the CDR3. CDR3 bases: TGTGCCAGCAGCTCACGTTCGGGATCCATGCCCTATGGCTACACCTTC. Amino acids: CASSSRSGSMPYGYTF. The entire variable domain, with the rest obtained from reference TRBV13 and TRBJ1-2, is as follows: AAGVIQSPRHLIKEKRETATLKCYPIPRHDTVYWYQQGPGQDPQFLISFYEKMQSDKGSIPDRFSAQQFSDYHSELNMSSLELGDSALYFCASSSRSGSMPYGYTFGSGTRLTVV.

This clonotype has at least ten counts. The rearrangement joins TRBV2 to TRBJ2-5, with TRBD2 identical over 11 bases. The J segment lost 6 bases and the V segment lost 5 bases, leaving 8 bases of the junction unmatched. Germline CDR1 reads SNHLY; CDR2 reads FYNNEI. The CDR3 is 15 residues long. The CDR3 sequence: CASSHMTSGTKTQYF. The CDR3, as DNA: TGTGCCAGCAGTCACATGACTAGCGGGACAAAGACCCAGTACTTC.

This clonotype was seen at least ten times. The V gene is TRBV20-1, the J gene TRBJ1-6; a weak D match, TRBD1 (6 bases). The CDR3 is 15 amino acids. V was pared by 5 bases and J by 10 bases, with 21 bases between. Germline values: CDR1 DFQATT, CDR2 SNEGSKA (reference sequence). The CDR3 DNA sequence: TGCAGTGCTGGGGGGCAGGGATCCCTTAGATCACCCCTCCACTTT. Translating it yields CSAGGQGSLRSPLHF.

CDR3 residues: CASSGGQGDNEKLFF. The CDR3 DNA sequence: TGTGCCAGCAGCGGCGGCCAGGGGGATAATGAAAAACTGTTTTTT. The rearrangement joins TRBV28 to TRBJ1-4; 7 positions agree with TRBD1. The CDR3 has 15 amino acids. Losses at the gene ends were 6 bases for V and 4 bases for J; bases not matched to a gene: 8. Germline CDR1 and CDR2: MDHEN and SYDVKM.

In its sample, this clonotype was seen a few times. The chain links TRBV3-1 to TRBJ2-2; D perhaps matches TRBD1 (6 bases). V lost 1 base to trimming and J lost 4 bases, with 13 bases between them. The CDR3 is 16 residues long. CDR1 and CDR2 from the germline V gene are LGHDT and YNNKEL (reference sequence). For the CDR3, the DNA is TGTGCCAGCAGCCAAGTAGACAGGAGTCCCACCGGGGAGCTGTTTTTT. Translated, it gives CASSQVDRSPTGELFF.

This clonotype was recorded many times. The chain carries TRBV24-1 and TRBJ2-3; the match to TRBD2 covers 8 bases. V shed 0 bases and J 4 bases; nucleotides not matched to a gene: 2. The CDR3 sequence is 15 residues long. Germline CDR1 and CDR2: KGHDR and SFDVKD. In nucleotides, the CDR3 is TGTGCCACCAGTGATTTGGTAGCGGGATCAGATACGCAGTATTTT. Its protein product is CATSDLVAGSDTQYF.

This clonotype was seen ten or more times. The J gene is TRBJ2-3, the V gene TRBV6-2 or TRBV6-3; unclear D gene. V lost 0 bases and J lost 2, with 12 bases in between. The length of the CDR3 is 16 residues. The germline gives CDR1 MNHEY, CDR2 SVGEGT. CDR3 residues: CASSYSATDITDTQYF. For the CDR3, the DNA is TGTGCCAGCAGTTACTCGGCCACCGATATCACAGATACGCAGTATTTT.

This clonotype was detected ten times or more. The V and J genes are TRBV18 and TRBJ1-2; D may be TRBD1 (6 bases). CDR1 KGHSH and CDR2 LQKENI come from the germline V gene. This CDR3 contains 14 residues. Trimming took off 3 bases at V and 1 base at J, with 9 bases between the two ends. The CDR3 region is CASSPRTVNYGYTF. The CDR3, as DNA: TGTGCCAGCTCACCGAGGACAGTTAACTATGGCTACACCTTC. Filled out from reference TRBV18 and TRBJ1-2, the complete variable domain reads NAGVMQNPRHLVRRRGQEARLRCSPMKGHSHVYWYRQLPEEGLKFMVYLQKENIIDESGMPKERFSAEFPKEGPSILRIQQVVRGDSAAYFCASSPRTVNYGYTFGSGTRLTVV.

This clonotype was detected only once. The V and J genes are TRBV7-3 and TRBJ1-2, with 8 bases matching TRBD1. The CDR3 sequence is 16 residues long. Trimming cost V 5 bases and J 4 bases; bases outside gene matches: 12. CDR1 is SGHTA and CDR2 is FQGTGA in the germline V gene. The CDR3 DNA sequence: TGTGCCAGCAGCCAACTAGCGGGACAGGCAGGCTATGGCTACACCTTC. It yields the protein CASSQLAGQAGYGYTF.

This clonotype appeared a few times. V gene TRBV6-5 combines with J gene TRBJ1-5, with a tentative D call TRBD1 (5 bases). From germline, CDR1 is MNHEY and CDR2 SVGAGI. V was cut by 0 bases and J by 4 bases, with 16 bases left in between. CDR3 length: 17 residues. CDR3 sequence (DNA): TGTGCCAGCAGTTACTCGATACCGGGGGTGGGTAATCAGCCCCAGCATTTT. The encoded protein is CASSYSIPGVGNQPQHF.

This clonotype occurred many times. The genes are TRBV20-1 and TRBJ1-1; D unclear. Looked up from germline, CDR1 is DFQATT and CDR2 is SNEGSKA (reference sequence). Trimming removed 0 bases at V and 0 bases at J, with 5 bases between. The CDR3 is 13 residues long. The CDR3 DNA sequence: TGCAGTGCTAGAGATATCCTGAACACTGAAGCTTTCTTT. The encoded protein is CSARDILNTEAFF.

This clonotype was counted many times. The chain carries TRBV20-1 and TRBJ2-7, with 12 nucleotides matching TRBD2. Germline V gene data show CDR1 as DFQATT and CDR2 as SNEGSKA (reference sequence). V shed 6 bases and J 2 bases; nucleotides not matched to a gene: 5. This CDR3 is 14 amino acids long. CDR3 nucleotides: TGCAGTGCCGCCCTAGCGGGAGGGCCCTACGAGCAGTACTTC. Protein: CSAALAGGPYEQYF.

Only a few counts were recorded for this clonotype. This may arise from a read error, as a much more abundant clone is one base away. J is TRBJ1-2 and V is TRBV6-4, with 7 bases that match TRBD1. V trimming: 6 bases; J trimming: 3 bases; junction bases outside the gene matches: 1. This CDR3 has 12 residues. Germline loops: CDR1 MRHNA, CDR2 SNTAGT. The CDR3 loop reads CASRGTDYGYTF. As DNA, the CDR3 is TGTGCCAGCAGGGGGACAGACTATGGCTACACCTTC.

The V and J genes are TRBV7-9 and TRBJ2-3, with 14 positions matching TRBD2. CDR1 SEHNR and CDR2 FQNEAQ come from the germline V gene (reference sequence). V gave up 5 bases and J gave up 4 bases; unmatched junction bases: 5. The CDR3 consists of 16 residues. This CDR3 is CASSLGTSGSSDTQYF. CDR3 nucleotide sequence: TGTGCCAGCAGCCTTGGGACTAGCGGGAGCTCAGATACGCAGTATTTT.

Points on this clonotype: Mismatch with germline at one junction end may stem from a read error. This chain connects TRBV28 to TRBJ2-5; D is unclear. Germline V gene lookup returns CDR1 MDHEN and CDR2 SYDVKM. CDR3 length equals 13 residues. CDR3 sequence: CASSLVLQEAQYF. The CDR3 bases are TGTGCCAGCAGTTTGGTCCTTCAAGAGGCCCAGTACTTC.

The chain uses TRBV27 and TRBJ1-5; the match to TRBD1 covers 7 bases. Looked up from germline, CDR1 is MNHEY and CDR2 is SMNVEV (reference sequence). The CDR3 is made up of 15 amino acids. V shed 6 bases and J 3 bases; nucleotides not matched to a gene: 8. The CDR3 DNA is TGTGCCAGCAGCCGCAGGGGGGGGGACAATCAGCCCCAGCATTTT. This codes for CASSRRGGDNQPQHF.

The chain joins TRBV9 to TRBJ2-2; D is uncertain. From germline, CDR1 is SGDLS and CDR2 YYNGEE. The length of the CDR3 is 15 residues. The germline V and J ends were trimmed by 0 bases and 5 bases, with 11 bases remaining between them. The CDR3 nucleotides are TGTGCCAGCAGCGTAGCAATATGGGGAACCGGGGAGCTGTTTTTT. Translation gives CASSVAIWGTGELFF.

There are many counts of this clonotype. The chain employs TRBV30 and TRBJ1-2; D remains unclear. The CDR3 has 15 residues. Trimming removed 3 bases at V and 5 bases at J, with 19 bases between. Germline V gene lookup returns CDR1 GTSNPN and CDR2 SVGIG (reference sequence). CDR3 in DNA: TGTGCCTGGAGGCCCGGCGGGCTTTTCGGGTATGGCTACACCTTC. This codes for CAWRPGGLFGYGYTF.

The chain links TRBV20-1 to TRBJ1-2, with a weak D call TRBD1 (6 bases). The V and J ends lost 0 bases and 2 bases respectively, with 10 bases between them. The CDR3 totals 14 residues. CDR1 and CDR2 from the germline V gene are DFQATT and SNEGSKA (reference sequence). In nucleotides, the CDR3 is TGCAGTGCTAGAGAAACAGGGAGGAACTATGGCTACACCTTC. Translating it yields CSARETGRNYGYTF.